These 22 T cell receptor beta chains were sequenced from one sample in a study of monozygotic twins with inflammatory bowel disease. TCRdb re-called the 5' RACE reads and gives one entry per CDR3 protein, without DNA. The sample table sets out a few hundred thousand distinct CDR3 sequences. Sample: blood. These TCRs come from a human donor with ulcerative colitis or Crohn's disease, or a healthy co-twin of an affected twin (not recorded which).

CDR3 residues: CASSLEQGIYNEQFF. The chain couples TRBV7-9 to TRBJ2-1; TCRdb's D call, TRBD1, is unchecked because there is no DNA. The CDR3 is 15 residues long. Per germline, CDR1 SEHNR and CDR2 FQNEAQ (reference sequence).

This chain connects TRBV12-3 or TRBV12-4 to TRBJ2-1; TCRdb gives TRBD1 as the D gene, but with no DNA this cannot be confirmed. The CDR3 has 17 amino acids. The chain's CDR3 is CASRPPRTGSSYNEQFF.

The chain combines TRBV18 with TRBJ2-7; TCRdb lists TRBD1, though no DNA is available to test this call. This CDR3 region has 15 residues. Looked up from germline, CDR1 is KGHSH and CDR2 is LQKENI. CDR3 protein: CASSEGQGSYYEQYF.

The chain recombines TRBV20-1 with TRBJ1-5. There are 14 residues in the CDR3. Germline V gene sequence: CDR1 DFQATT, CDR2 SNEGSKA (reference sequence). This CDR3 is CSARSTRTTQPQHF.

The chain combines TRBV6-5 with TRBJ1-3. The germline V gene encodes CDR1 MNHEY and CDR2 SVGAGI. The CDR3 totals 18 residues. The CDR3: CASSYPALPTRTGNTIYF.

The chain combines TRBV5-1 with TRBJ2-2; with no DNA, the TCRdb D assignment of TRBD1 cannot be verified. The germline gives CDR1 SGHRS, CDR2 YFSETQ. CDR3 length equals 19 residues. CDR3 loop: CASSLAKSAGTANTGELFF.

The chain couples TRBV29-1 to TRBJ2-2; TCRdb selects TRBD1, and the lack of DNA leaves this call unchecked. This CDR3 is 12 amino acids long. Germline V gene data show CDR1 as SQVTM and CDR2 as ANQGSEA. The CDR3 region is CSVDRGPGELFF.

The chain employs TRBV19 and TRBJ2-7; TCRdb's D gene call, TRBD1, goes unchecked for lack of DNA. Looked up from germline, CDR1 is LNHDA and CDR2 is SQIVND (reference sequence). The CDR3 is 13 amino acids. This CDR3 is CASSWDISYEQYF. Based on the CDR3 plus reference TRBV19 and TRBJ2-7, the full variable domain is DGGITQSPKYLFRKEGQNVTLSCEQNLNHDAMYWYRQDPGQGLRLIYYSQIVNDFQKGDIAEGYSVSREKKESFPLTVTSAQKNPTAFYLCASSWDISYEQYFGPGTRLTVT.

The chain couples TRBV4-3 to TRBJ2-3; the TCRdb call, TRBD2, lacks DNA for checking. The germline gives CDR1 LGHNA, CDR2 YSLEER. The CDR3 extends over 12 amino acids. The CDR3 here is CASSQDPAAQYF.

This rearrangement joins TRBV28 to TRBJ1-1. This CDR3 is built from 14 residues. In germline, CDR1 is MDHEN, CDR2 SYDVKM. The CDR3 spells CASSLIGILAEAFF.

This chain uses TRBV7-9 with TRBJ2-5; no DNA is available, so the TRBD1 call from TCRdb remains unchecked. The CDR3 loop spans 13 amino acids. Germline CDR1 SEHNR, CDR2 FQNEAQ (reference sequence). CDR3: CATTPGGQETQYF.

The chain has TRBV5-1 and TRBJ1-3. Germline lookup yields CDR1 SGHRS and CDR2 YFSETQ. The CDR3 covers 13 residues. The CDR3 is CASSPEGGNTIYF.

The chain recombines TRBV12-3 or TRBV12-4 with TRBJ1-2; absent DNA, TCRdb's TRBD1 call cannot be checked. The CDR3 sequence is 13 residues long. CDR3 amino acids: CATKAGVAYGYTF.

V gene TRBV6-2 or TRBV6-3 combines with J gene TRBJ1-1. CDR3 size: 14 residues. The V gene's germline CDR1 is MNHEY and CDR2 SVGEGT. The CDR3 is CASSSDGGDTEAFF.

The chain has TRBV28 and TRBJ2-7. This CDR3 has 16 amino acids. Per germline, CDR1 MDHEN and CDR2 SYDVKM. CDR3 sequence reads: CASSLKWTSSSYEQYF.

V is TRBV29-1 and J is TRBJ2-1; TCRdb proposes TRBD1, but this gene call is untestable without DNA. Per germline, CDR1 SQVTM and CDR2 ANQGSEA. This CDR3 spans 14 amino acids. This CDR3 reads CSVELPGAYNEQFF.

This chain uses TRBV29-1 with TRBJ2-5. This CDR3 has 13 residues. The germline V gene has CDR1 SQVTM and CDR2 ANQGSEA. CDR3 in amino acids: CSVEGLYQETQYF. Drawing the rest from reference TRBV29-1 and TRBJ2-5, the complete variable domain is SAVISQKPSRDICQRGTSLTIQCQVDSQVTMMFWYRQQPGQSLTLIATANQGSEATYESGFVIDKFPISRPNLTFSTLTVSNMSPEDSSIYLCSVEGLYQETQYFGPGTRLLVL.

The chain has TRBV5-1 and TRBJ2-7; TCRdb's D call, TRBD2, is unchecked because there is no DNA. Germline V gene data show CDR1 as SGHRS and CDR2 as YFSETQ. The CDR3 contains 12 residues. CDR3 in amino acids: CASSPSAYEQYF.

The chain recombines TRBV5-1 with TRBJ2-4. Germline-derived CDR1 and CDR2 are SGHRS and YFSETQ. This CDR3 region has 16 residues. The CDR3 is CASSVDGQLTKNIQYF.

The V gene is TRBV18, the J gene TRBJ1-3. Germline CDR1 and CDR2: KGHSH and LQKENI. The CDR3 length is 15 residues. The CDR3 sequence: CASSPSTDSGNTIYF.

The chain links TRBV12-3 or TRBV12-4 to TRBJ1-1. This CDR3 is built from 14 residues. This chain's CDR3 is CASSFPHRDTEAFF.

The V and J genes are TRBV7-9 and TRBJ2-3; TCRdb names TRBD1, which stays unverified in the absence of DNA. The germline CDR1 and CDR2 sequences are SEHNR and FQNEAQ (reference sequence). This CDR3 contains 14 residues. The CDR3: CASSSRGSGDTQYF.